Following are 19 T cell receptor beta chains from one sample sequenced in a study of cytomegalovirus exposure and HLA in healthy donors. Researchers ran the PCR with 60 Vbeta and 13 Jbeta primers. The assay was immunoSEQ multiplex PCR, and TCRdb's table has in-frame clones only and misses some. The profile covers about 140,000 clones, with around 90% appearing a single time and more than 0.5% taken by the ten largest. Source material: PBMCs. Receptor source: a woman aged 35 to 49 in good health and CMV-seronegative.

The V and J genes are TRBV28 and TRBJ1-4, with D possibly matching TRBD1 (5 bases). CDR1 and CDR2 from the germline V gene are MDHEN and SYDVKM. V shed 2 bases and J shed 2 bases, with 9 bases lying between them. This CDR3 contains 15 residues. The CDR3 is CASSLGGGTNEKLFF. The CDR3, as DNA: TGTGCCAGCAGTTTAGGTGGGGGGACTAATGAAAAACTGTTTTTT.

This sequence joins TRBV5-1 and TRBJ2-1; 7 bases match TRBD1. The CDR3 totals 14 residues. Germline lookup yields CDR1 SGHRS and CDR2 YFSETQ. After removal of 3 bases from V and 4 bases from J, the junction contained 4 bases not matched to a gene. The CDR3 DNA follows: TGCGCCAGCAGCTCGGGACAGAAATACAATGAGCAGTTCTTC. Translated: CASSSGQKYNEQFF.

The chain uses TRBV7-2 and TRBJ2-3; TRBD2 agrees at 10 bases. The CDR3 spans 16 residues. V lost 3 bases and J lost 3; bases outside the gene matches: 6. CDR1 and CDR2 (germline): SGHTA, FQGNSA. CDR3 in DNA: TGTGCCAGCAGCTTTAGCGGGAGGACTTGGACAGATACGCAGTATTTT. It encodes CASSFSGRTWTDTQYF.

The chain carries TRBV4-3 and TRBJ2-7; the D gene is possibly TRBD2 (6 bases). The V end lost 1 base, the J end lost 3 bases, and 13 bases lay between the germline ends. Germline V gene lookup returns CDR1 LGHNA and CDR2 YSLEER. The CDR3 is 15 residues long. Here the CDR3 reads CASSQGEGGIYEQYF. For the CDR3, the DNA is TGCGCCAGCAGCCAAGGCGAAGGCGGGATCTACGAGCAGTACTTC.

V usage is TRBV5-6 and J usage is TRBJ1-2, with 11 nucleotides matching TRBD1. Unmatched junction bases numbered 8, after V lost 2 bases and J lost 5 bases. Germline V gene sequence: CDR1 SGHDT, CDR2 YYEEEE. CDR3 length: 16 residues. The CDR3 loop is CASSLGQGAQGYGYTF. The CDR3 DNA reads TGTGCCAGCAGCTTAGGACAGGGGGCGCAGGGGTATGGCTACACCTTC. Full variable domain (missing parts from reference TRBV5-6 and TRBJ1-2): DAGVTQSPTHLIKTRGQQVTLRCSPKSGHDTVSWYQQALGQGPQFIFQYYEEEERQRGNFPDRFSGHQFPNYSSELNVNALLLGDSALYLCASSLGQGAQGYGYTFGSGTRLTVV.

This clone occurred once. DNA for the CDR3: TGTGCCAGCAGTTTCGGGACTAGCGGGAGGTACAATGAGCAGTTCTTC. Amino acid sequence: CASSFGTSGRYNEQFF. The chain employs TRBV27 and TRBJ2-1; 15 nucleotides match TRBD2. In germline, CDR1 is MNHEY, CDR2 SMNVEV (reference sequence). The V and J ends lost 3 bases and 4 bases, in that order; junction bases with no gene match: 1. The CDR3 is made up of 16 amino acids.

This sequence joins TRBV5-4 and TRBJ1-3; the match to TRBD1 covers 10 bases. CDR1 SGHNT and CDR2 YYREEE come from the germline V gene (reference sequence). J lost 2 bases, V lost 2 bases, and 4 bases had no gene match. This CDR3 is built from 16 residues. CDR3 protein: CASSFPGTGAGNTIYF. The CDR3 DNA sequence: TGTGCCAGCAGCTTTCCCGGGACAGGGGCTGGAAACACCATATATTTT.

The count of this clone is one. The rearrangement links TRBV10-3 to TRBJ2-1; 7 bases line up with TRBD2. This CDR3 has 15 residues. With V trimmed by 7 bases and J by 2 bases, 8 bases remained unmatched. Germline V CDR1 and CDR2: ENHRY, SYGVKD. CDR3 in amino acids: CAITGGKSPYNEQFF. CDR3 DNA sequence: TGTGCCATCACCGGGGGGAAATCCCCCTACAATGAGCAGTTCTTC.

The chain has TRBV11-1 and TRBJ1-5; D is undetermined. Germline CDR1 is SGHAT and CDR2 is FQDESV (reference sequence). The CDR3 length is 18 residues. Between the trimmed V and J ends, which lost 5 bases and 2 bases, there was a span of 22 bases. The CDR3 bases are TGTGCCAGCAGCCCTAGCCCCAGCGCGGAGCGTGGCAATCAGCCCCAGCATTTT. It codes for CASSPSPSAERGNQPQHF. The whole variable domain, filled in from reference TRBV11-1 and TRBJ1-5, reads EAEVAQSPRYKITEKSQAVAFWCDPISGHATLYWYRQILGQGPELLVQFQDESVVDDSQLPKDRFSAERLKGVDSTLKIQPAELGDSAMYLCASSPSPSAERGNQPQHFGDGTRLSIL.

The chain carries TRBV7-9 and TRBJ2-5, with a tentative D call TRBD2 (6 bases). Germline-derived CDR1 and CDR2 are SEHNR and FQNEAQ (reference sequence). The germline V and J ends were trimmed by 3 bases and 11 bases, with 16 bases remaining between them. The CDR3 runs to 13 residues. The CDR3 region is CASSFGAGGEQYF. CDR3 in DNA: TGTGCCAGCAGCTTCGGAGCCGGAGGGGAGCAGTACTTC. Full variable domain (missing parts from reference TRBV7-9 and TRBJ2-5): DTGVSQNPRHKITKRGQNVTFRCDPISEHNRLYWYRQTLGQGPEFLTYFQNEAQLEKSRLLSDRFSAERPKGSFSTLEIQRTEQGDSAMYLCASSFGAGGEQYFGPGTRLLVL.

The chain is built from TRBV6-1 and TRBJ2-1, with 10 bases matching TRBD2. CDR1 MNHNS and CDR2 SASEGT come from the germline V gene. CDR3 length: 16 amino acids. Losses at the gene ends were 4 bases for V and 13 bases for J; bases not matched to a gene: 16. DNA of the CDR3: TGTGCCAGCAGTGTAGAGACTAGCGGGCTCTACAATTCCCAGTTCTTC. Amino acids: CASSVETSGLYNSQFF.

The chain couples TRBV7-2 to TRBJ2-3; 8 positions match TRBD1. The CDR3 is 14 amino acids. Germline lookup yields CDR1 SGHTA and CDR2 FQGNSA. The V segment lost 7 bases and the J segment 2 bases; nucleotides outside the gene matches: 5. This CDR3 is CASMAGGYTDTQYF. CDR3 in DNA: TGTGCCAGCATGGCAGGGGGCTACACAGATACGCAGTATTTT.

V and J are TRBV7-9 and TRBJ1-2, with D tentatively TRBD1 (6 bases). Trimming took off 3 bases at V and 2 bases at J, with 10 bases between the two ends. The CDR3 covers 14 residues. The germline gives CDR1 SEHNR, CDR2 FQNEAQ (reference sequence). CDR3: CASSLRTENYGYTF. The DNA of the CDR3 is TGTGCCAGCAGCTTGCGGACAGAGAACTATGGCTACACCTTC. The full variable domain, rest sourced from reference TRBV7-9 and TRBJ1-2, is DTGVSQNPRHKITKRGQNVTFRCDPISEHNRLYWYRQTLGQGPEFLTYFQNEAQLEKSRLLSDRFSAERPKGSFSTLEIQRTEQGDSAMYLCASSLRTENYGYTFGSGTRLTVV.

With respect to this clone: A junction end diverges from the germline sequence, so it may reflect a read error. V and J are TRBV7-9 and TRBJ1-3, with D unclear. Germline assignment: CDR1 SEHNR and CDR2 FQNEAQ (reference sequence). The CDR3 length is 16 residues. The CDR3 is CSSSLRGSYSGNTIYF. Written as DNA, the CDR3 is TGTTCCAGCAGCTTACGGGGATCCTACTCTGGAAACACCATATATTTT.

V usage is TRBV7-9 and J usage is TRBJ1-2, with 7 bases identical to TRBD1. There are 17 residues in the CDR3. Germline V gene lookup returns CDR1 SEHNR and CDR2 FQNEAQ (reference sequence). V shed 4 bases and J 6 bases; nucleotides not matched to a gene: 17. The CDR3 protein is CASSSGTAAQWEDGYTF. In nucleotides, the CDR3 is TGTGCCAGCAGCTCGGGGACAGCCGCTCAATGGGAGGATGGCTACACCTTC.

The gene calls are TRBV7-2 and TRBJ2-2; no clear D. The CDR3 spans 15 residues. Between the trimmed V and J ends, which lost 5 bases and 1 base, there was a span of 11 bases. Germline V CDR1 and CDR2: SGHTA, FQGNSA. The CDR3 coding sequence is TGTGCCAGCAGCCCGACTTTGAGGAACACCGGGGAGCTGTTTTTT. Amino acids: CASSPTLRNTGELFF.

This chain uses TRBV6-1 with TRBJ2-7, with D possibly TRBD2 on 6 matching bases. V was clipped by 9 bases and J by 4 bases, with 16 bases between them. This CDR3 region has 13 residues. Germline V gives CDR1 MNHNS, CDR2 SASEGT. The CDR3 loop is CASGTLRFYEQYF. CDR3 nucleotides: TGTGCCAGTGGGACTCTCCGTTTTTACGAGCAGTACTTC.

The rearrangement links TRBV11-1 to TRBJ2-1; possibly TRBD1 for D (6 bases). Trimming took off 1 base at V and 10 bases at J, with 17 bases between the two ends. The CDR3 contains 15 residues. Germline CDR1 SGHAT, CDR2 FQDESV (reference sequence). The CDR3, as DNA: TGTGCCAGCAGCTTAGTCCCCCCGGGGACAAGCGAGCAGTTCTTC. Protein: CASSLVPPGTSEQFF.

The rearrangement links TRBV13 to TRBJ2-5; maybe TRBD2 (6 bases). This CDR3 spans 13 amino acids. Trimming shortened V by 10 bases and J by 2 bases, and 14 bases separated the two germline ends. The germline gives CDR1 PRHDT, CDR2 FYEKMQ (reference sequence). The CDR3 sequence is CAIRGIGQETQYF. The DNA for the CDR3 is TGTGCCATTCGGGGGATAGGTCAAGAGACCCAGTACTTC.